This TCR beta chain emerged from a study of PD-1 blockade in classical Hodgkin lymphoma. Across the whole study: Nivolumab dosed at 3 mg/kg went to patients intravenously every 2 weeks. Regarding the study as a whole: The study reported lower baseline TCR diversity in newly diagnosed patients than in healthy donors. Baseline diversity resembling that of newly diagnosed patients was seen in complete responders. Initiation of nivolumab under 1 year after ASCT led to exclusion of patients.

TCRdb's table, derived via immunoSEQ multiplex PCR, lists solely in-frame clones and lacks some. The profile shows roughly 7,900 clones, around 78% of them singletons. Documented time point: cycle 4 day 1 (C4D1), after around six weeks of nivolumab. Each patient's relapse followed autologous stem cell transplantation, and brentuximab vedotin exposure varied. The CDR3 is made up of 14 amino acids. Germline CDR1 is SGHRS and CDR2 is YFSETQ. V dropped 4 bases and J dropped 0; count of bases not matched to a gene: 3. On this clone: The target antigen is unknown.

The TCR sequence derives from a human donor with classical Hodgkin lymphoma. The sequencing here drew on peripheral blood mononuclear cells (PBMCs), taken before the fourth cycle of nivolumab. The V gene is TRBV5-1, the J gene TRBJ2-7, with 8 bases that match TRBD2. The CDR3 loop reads CASSTGLDSYEQYF. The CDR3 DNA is TGCGCCAGCAGCACGGGACTAGACTCCTACGAGCAGTACTTC.